This T cell receptor beta chain was recovered during a study of blood T cell repertoires in COVID-19 (TCRdb year 2020). Concerning the study at large: The collaborator samples originated in the United States, Italy and Spain and spanned the acute and convalescent phases of COVID-19. The prospective study material was composed of cDNA or gDNA derived from T cells, B-cell-depleted T cells, or PBMCs. The samples were drawn from the first 160 participants of the ongoing ImmuneRACE study and from some 1,300 subjects provided by 6 global collaborators. The dataset comprised deeply sampled blood TCRbeta repertoires from subjects exposed to, actively infected with, or recovered from COVID-19. HLA class I and class II types, where available, came from metadata supplied by the sample provider rather than from assay-based typing. The sample metadata nearly always contained a de-identified subject ID, COVID-19 status, age in years and sex. The repertoires were released in a freely available public database meant as a resource for research on the immune response to SARS-CoV-2. What the work shows at the level of the full study, not this receptor alone: The quantity of clinical and demographic metadata differed by source and by participant and was supplied without curation.

In the case of this clone: The target of this receptor is not known. Base qualities are missing; no much larger clone stands one base away.

Collaborating institutions collected whole blood in K2EDTA tubes following their own protocols. For TCRbeta analysis, collaborator samples were shipped as frozen whole blood, as isolated PBMCs, or as DNA extracted from either sample type. The CDR3 runs 14 amino acids, cysteine and phenylalanine included. Only the CDR3 DNA is retained, 42 bases long and in frame from the first base. V is cut back by 2 bases and J by 4 bases, with 5 bases in the junction unmatched. Per the germline V gene, SGHTS is the CDR1 and YDEGEE is the CDR2. TCRbeta CDR3 regions were amplified from genomic DNA using the immunoSEQ Assay, a bias-controlled multiplex PCR. In the original analysis: The number of nucleated cells in each sample was estimated from the amplification of reference gene primers within the assay. Sequence reads were collapsed and filtered to measure the absolute abundance of every unique TCRbeta CDR3 rearrangement. Productive Simpson clonality was computed per sample as the square root of Simpson's diversity index over productive rearrangements. Here the immuneACCESS table is served through TCRdb, limited to in-frame sequences with V and J called. Missing clones are a known gap in these copies; in checked studies unresolved V genes cover under half, and the rest lacks a known reason. V, J and clone size are taken as reported in that table, and D and trimming were inferred from the DNA itself. Across this sample there are about 280,000 clones, with roughly 86% seen only once. In total, the top ten clones hold 9% to 9.5% of the sample.

Material for sequencing was peripheral blood. The sequence joins TRBV5-8 to TRBJ2-5; 7 middle bases align to TRBD1. This sequence originates from a man between 18 and 35 years old with active or convalescent COVID-19. The base sequence is TGTGCCAGCAGCTTCTGGCAGGGGGTAGAGACCCAGTACTTC. It codes for CASSFWQGVETQYF.